The 2 T cell receptor beta chains below all came from one sample that was sequenced in a study of shared clonotypes between healthy human individuals. Only in-frame clones appear in the TCRdb table, and some are missing; sequencing was by immunoSEQ multiplex PCR. The sample includes some 1.4 million clones, roughly 96% of them seen just once. Input material: naive CD4+ T cells sorted from blood. Subset of the sample: CD45RA+ positively selected. All receptors derive from a man under 40 in good health.

The rearrangement joins TRBV5-1 to TRBJ2-1; 12 bases agree with TRBD2. V dropped 0 bases and J dropped 0; count of bases not matched to a gene: 10. Germline values: CDR1 SGHRS, CDR2 YFSETQ. The CDR3 length is 20 residues. The CDR3 region has the DNA TGCGCCAGCAGCTTGGTTCGGGGGACTAGCGGGTCAAGCTCCTACAATGAGCAGTTCTTC. Protein product: CASSLVRGTSGSSSYNEQFF.

The CDR3 coding sequence is TGTGCCAGCAGCTTGTGGGGACAGCCCCAGCATTTT. This translates into CASSLWGQPQHF. The rearrangement joins TRBV5-8 to TRBJ1-5; D is unresolved. This CDR3 contains 12 residues. Per the germline V gene, CDR1 is SGHTS and CDR2 is YDEGEE. V was pared by 1 base and J by 7 bases, with 6 bases between.